Presented here are 27 T cell receptor beta chains from one specimen sequenced in a study of T cell repertoires in cytomegalovirus infection. From the reads, TCRdb called clonotypes with MiXCR, one entry per CDR3 protein. The sample has about 400,000 distinct CDR3 sequences, about a sixth seen once; the top ten hold around 8.6%. The sequencing input was PBMCs. These TCRs come from a human donor in good health (CMV status not recorded). Some clones in this sample may be carry-over from other donors' samples.

This chain links TRBV20-1 with TRBJ2-3, with 7 bases lining up with TRBD1. Germline V gene lookup returns CDR1 DFQATT and CDR2 SNEGSKA (reference sequence). With V trimmed by 0 bases and J by 0 bases, 9 bases remained unmatched. This CDR3 has 17 residues. The DNA for the CDR3 is TGCAGTGCTAGAGATCCCTGGGCAGGGGGAAGCACAGATACGCAGTATTTT. This encodes CSARDPWAGGSTDTQYF.

The table lists this clonotype with many counts. The chain uses TRBV7-6 and TRBJ1-4; TRBD1 aligns across 10 bases. Germline lookup yields CDR1 SGHVS and CDR2 FNYEAQ. There are 18 residues in the CDR3. Germline trimming cut 1 base from V and 2 bases from J; bases unmatched to any gene: 7. The CDR3 protein is CASSLVPGQGTTNEKLFF. The CDR3 DNA reads as TGTGCCAGCAGCTTAGTCCCGGGACAGGGGACCACTAATGAAAAACTGTTTTTT.

This chain links TRBV29-1 with TRBJ1-1; tentatively, D is TRBD1 (6 bases). This CDR3 contains 13 residues. The germline gives CDR1 SQVTM, CDR2 ANQGSEA. V gave up 7 bases and J gave up 5 bases, with 17 bases separating them. CDR3 sequence (DNA): TGCAGCGCTCTCACAGGGAGTCGAACTGAAGCTTTCTTT. Protein sequence: CSALTGSRTEAFF.

This clonotype appeared a few times. The genes are TRBV7-2 and TRBJ1-6; a possible D gene is TRBD1 (5 bases). V dropped 5 bases and J dropped 7 bases, with 9 bases sitting between them. CDR1 SGHTA and CDR2 FQGNSA come from the germline V gene. The CDR3 has 13 residues. The CDR3 coding sequence is TGTGCCAGCAGCACTTGGGACAATTCACCCCTCCACTTT. Protein: CASSTWDNSPLHF.

This clonotype has more than one count but fewer than ten. The genes are TRBV4-1 and TRBJ2-7; 9 positions agree with TRBD1. The CDR3 sequence is 15 residues long. V gave up 3 bases and J gave up 3 bases; unmatched junction bases: 6. Germline V gene sequence: CDR1 MGHRA, CDR2 YSYEKL. For the CDR3, the DNA is TGCGCCAGCAGCCAGCCCCGGGACAGGGTCTACGAGCAGTACTTC. It yields the protein CASSQPRDRVYEQYF.

This clonotype has just a few counts. This rearrangement joins TRBV2 to TRBJ2-1; D gene unclear. Germline lookup yields CDR1 SNHLY and CDR2 FYNNEI. This CDR3 has 13 amino acids. The V end was cut by 7 bases, the J end by 3 bases, with 10 bases between. CDR3 in DNA: TGTGCCAGCAACCCCTCCGACTACAATGAGCAGTTCTTC. Its protein product is CASNPSDYNEQFF.

This clonotype was detected only a few times. The V gene is TRBV7-6, the J gene TRBJ2-3; 7 bases map to TRBD1. V was clipped by 5 bases and J by 0 bases; unmatched bases: 11. From germline, CDR1 is SGHVS and CDR2 FNYEAQ. The CDR3 totals 17 residues. CDR3 sequence reads: CASSAQLRGKSTDTQYF. The CDR3 DNA is TGTGCCAGCAGCGCACAACTCAGGGGGAAAAGCACAGATACGCAGTATTTT.

The chain carries TRBV20-1 and TRBJ2-5, with D unresolved. Germline CDR1 and CDR2: DFQATT and SNEGSKA (reference sequence). The ends were cut back, 8 bases at V and 2 bases at J, with 9 bases in the middle. This CDR3 region has 11 residues. CDR3 region: CSLRKQETQYF. In DNA form, the CDR3 reads TGCAGTTTAAGGAAACAAGAGACCCAGTACTTC.

The chain employs TRBV7-9 and TRBJ2-5; D not resolved. The CDR3 spans 11 residues. The V gene lost 5 bases and the J gene lost 7 bases, with 8 bases spanning the gap. Germline lookup yields CDR1 SEHNR and CDR2 FQNEAQ (reference sequence). The CDR3 is CASSDSVTQYF. The CDR3 DNA sequence: TGTGCCAGCAGCGACTCGGTGACCCAGTACTTC.

This clonotype appeared many times. CDR3 sequence reads: CASSYRKEGLEQYF. In DNA, the CDR3 is TGTGCCAGCAGCTATAGAAAAGAGGGTCTCGAGCAGTACTTC. This chain joins TRBV7-2 and TRBJ2-7; maybe TRBD2 (5 bases). The CDR3 is 14 amino acids. The V end lost 4 bases, the J end lost 6 bases, and 16 bases lay between the germline ends. From germline, CDR1 is SGHTA and CDR2 FQGNSA.

This clonotype was seen a few times. This sequence joins TRBV11-2 and TRBJ2-5; 8 nucleotides agree with TRBD2. V lost 2 bases and J lost 0; bases outside the gene matches: 8. The CDR3 is 17 residues long. The germline gives CDR1 SGHAT, CDR2 FQNNGV. CDR3 DNA sequence: TGTGCCAGCAGCTTAAGGCCCCTAGCGGGTCACCAAGAGACCCAGTACTTC. Translation: CASSLRPLAGHQETQYF. Full variable domain (outside the CDR3, taken from reference TRBV11-2 and TRBJ2-5): EAGVAQSPRYKIIEKRQSVAFWCNPISGHATLYWYQQILGQGPKLLIQFQNNGVVDDSQLPKDRFSAERLKGVDSTLKIQPAKLEDSAVYLCASSLRPLAGHQETQYFGPGTRLLVL.

A remark on this clonotype: Since a much larger clone is just one base distant, this may be a read error. The chain has TRBV2 and TRBJ1-1; D not resolved. Germline values: CDR1 SNHLY, CDR2 FYNNEI. The CDR3 is made up of 12 amino acids. With 6 bases removed from V and 11 bases from J, the gap between germline ends came to 16 bases. The DNA of the CDR3 is TGTGCCAGCAGGGGAGACTGGGTTTTGGCTTTCTTT. Translation: CASRGDWVLAFF.

This clonotype was seen at least ten times. V is TRBV7-2 and J is TRBJ2-1, with 10 positions matching TRBD2. Germline CDR1 is SGHTA and CDR2 is FQGNSA. The CDR3 consists of 15 residues. V lost 2 bases to trimming and J lost 7 bases; unmatched junction nucleotides: 5. The chain's CDR3 is CASSLRVAGGNEQFF. DNA for the CDR3: TGTGCCAGCAGCTTAAGGGTAGCGGGAGGAAATGAGCAGTTCTTC.

This chain connects TRBV3-1 to TRBJ1-1; perhaps TRBD1 as D (6 bases). The CDR3 loop spans 13 amino acids. Trimming pared 4 bases from V and 4 bases from J, leaving 10 bases between. CDR1 is LGHDT, CDR2 YNNKEL, per germline (reference sequence). CDR3 in DNA: TGTGCCAGCAGCCGCTTAGGGGGCACTGAAGCTTTCTTT. This sequence encodes CASSRLGGTEAFF. Together with reference TRBV3-1 and TRBJ1-1, the CDR3 gives the full variable domain: DTAVSQTPKYLVTQMGNDKSIKCEQNLGHDTMYWYKQDSKKFLKIMFSYNNKELIINETVPNRFSPKSPDKAHLNLHINSLELGDSAVYFCASSRLGGTEAFFGQGTRLTVV.

This clonotype was seen ten or more times. CDR3 DNA sequence: TGTGCCAGCAGCCTCCAGGGGGCATCAAATTCACCCCTCCACTTT. This gives the protein CASSLQGASNSPLHF. J is TRBJ1-6 and V is TRBV7-2, with 8 bases aligning to TRBD1. V was pared by 5 bases and J by 7 bases, with 7 bases of the junction left unmatched. Germline assignment: CDR1 SGHTA and CDR2 FQGNSA. The CDR3 length is 15 residues.

The J gene is TRBJ2-2, the V gene TRBV5-1; D might be TRBD1 (6 bases). The V and J ends lost 5 bases and 6 bases respectively, with 14 bases between them. CDR3 length: 14 residues. Germline loops: CDR1 SGHRS, CDR2 YFSETQ. CDR3 sequence: CASSLQGFPGELFF. The CDR3 DNA follows: TGCGCCAGCAGTCTACAGGGCTTCCCCGGGGAGCTGTTTTTT.

This clonotype was seen ten or more times. V usage is TRBV7-8 and J usage is TRBJ1-2; possibly TRBD1 for D (5 bases). The CDR3 covers 15 residues. In germline, CDR1 is SGHVS, CDR2 FQNEAQ. Trimming left V 3 bases short and J 2 bases short, with 13 bases between. The CDR3 region has the DNA TGTGCCAGCAGCTTTCTAGGGGTGACGAACTATGGCTACACCTTC. Translation: CASSFLGVTNYGYTF.

This clonotype was detected a few times. J is TRBJ2-3 and V is TRBV10-3; 12 bases align to TRBD2. CDR1 ENHRY and CDR2 SYGVKD come from the germline V gene. V lost 6 bases to trimming and J lost 2 bases; unmatched junction nucleotides: 6. CDR3 size: 16 residues. The CDR3 protein is CAIRKTSGGITDTQYF. DNA of the CDR3: TGTGCCATCAGAAAGACTAGCGGGGGAATCACAGATACGCAGTATTTT.

The chain employs TRBV11-2 and TRBJ2-5, with 9 bases identical to TRBD1. The V gene's germline CDR1 is SGHAT and CDR2 FQNNGV. The CDR3 is 15 amino acids. The junction had 7 bases not matched to a gene; V was cut back by 3 bases and J by 5 bases. The CDR3 bases are TGTGCCAGCAGCTTCGGGACAGGGATTATGGAGACCCAGTACTTC. Encoded protein: CASSFGTGIMETQYF.

A few counts support this clonotype. The chain uses TRBV19 and TRBJ1-5, with 8 bases fitting TRBD1. V was pared by 11 bases and J by 5 bases, with 8 bases of the junction left unmatched. CDR3 length equals 13 residues. CDR1 is LNHDA, CDR2 SQIVND, per germline (reference sequence). The CDR3 coding sequence is TGTGCCGCACAGGGGGGTTTCGATCAGCCCCAGCATTTT. Amino acids: CAAQGGFDQPQHF.

This clonotype was picked up many times. This chain joins TRBV7-6 and TRBJ2-3; 9 positions match TRBD2. This CDR3 spans 16 amino acids. With V trimmed by 5 bases and J by 4 bases, 10 bases remained unmatched. Germline-derived CDR1 and CDR2 are SGHVS and FNYEAQ. CDR3 sequence: CASSDISGSGADTQYF. The DNA of the CDR3 is TGTGCCAGCAGCGACATTAGCGGGAGTGGGGCAGATACGCAGTATTTT.

This clonotype was seen only a few times. CDR3 in DNA: TGTGCCAGCAGCATCGCCGGGACAGGTCCCTACGAGCAGTACTTC. Its protein is CASSIAGTGPYEQYF. The genes are TRBV7-2 and TRBJ2-7; 8 positions agree with TRBD1. This CDR3 has 15 amino acids. V lost 5 bases and J lost 2; bases outside the gene matches: 8. CDR1 is SGHTA, CDR2 FQGNSA, per germline.

The V call is TRBV12-3 or TRBV12-4, the J call TRBJ2-7, with 8 bases aligning to TRBD1. CDR3 size: 17 residues. The V gene end was trimmed by 8 bases and the J gene end by 1 base; junction bases not matched to a gene: 16. CDR3 in DNA: TGTGCCAGCTCCACCCATCTCGGGACAGGCTATTCCTACGAGCAGTACTTC. This translates into CASSTHLGTGYSYEQYF.

The chain links TRBV6-5 to TRBJ2-7; 9 nucleotides align to TRBD2. The CDR3 runs to 14 residues. CDR1 is MNHEY, CDR2 SVGAGI, per germline. V trimming: 2 bases; J trimming: 6 bases; junction bases outside the gene matches: 5. CDR3 in DNA: TGTGCCAGCAGTTACCGCGGGAGGGTAAGCGAGCAGTACTTC. Protein: CASSYRGRVSEQYF.

This clonotype has at least ten counts. V and J are TRBV12-3 or TRBV12-4 and TRBJ1-1, with unresolved D. CDR3 length equals 13 residues. Trimming shortened V by 10 bases and J by 0 bases, and 12 bases separated the two germline ends. CDR3 in amino acids: CAIRGGMNTEAFF. The DNA of the CDR3 is TGTGCCATACGGGGAGGAATGAACACTGAAGCTTTCTTT.

In its sample, this clonotype was seen a few times. The chain carries TRBV6-1 and TRBJ1-1; 7 bases align to TRBD1. Germline CDR1 MNHNS, CDR2 SASEGT. The CDR3 consists of 15 residues. The V segment lost 7 bases and the J segment 3 bases; nucleotides outside the gene matches: 11. CDR3 sequence: CASTRQGPIDTEAFF. The CDR3 region has the DNA TGTGCCAGCACTAGACAGGGCCCTATCGACACTGAAGCTTTCTTT.

The chain is built from TRBV2 and TRBJ1-3; perhaps TRBD1 as D (5 bases). Trimming took 5 bases from V and 0 from J, leaving 11 bases between them. The CDR3 contains 15 residues. Germline V CDR1 and CDR2: SNHLY, FYNNEI. The CDR3 bases are TGTGCCAGCAGTACAGGAGTAAGCTCTGGAAACACCATATATTTT. Translation gives CASSTGVSSGNTIYF.